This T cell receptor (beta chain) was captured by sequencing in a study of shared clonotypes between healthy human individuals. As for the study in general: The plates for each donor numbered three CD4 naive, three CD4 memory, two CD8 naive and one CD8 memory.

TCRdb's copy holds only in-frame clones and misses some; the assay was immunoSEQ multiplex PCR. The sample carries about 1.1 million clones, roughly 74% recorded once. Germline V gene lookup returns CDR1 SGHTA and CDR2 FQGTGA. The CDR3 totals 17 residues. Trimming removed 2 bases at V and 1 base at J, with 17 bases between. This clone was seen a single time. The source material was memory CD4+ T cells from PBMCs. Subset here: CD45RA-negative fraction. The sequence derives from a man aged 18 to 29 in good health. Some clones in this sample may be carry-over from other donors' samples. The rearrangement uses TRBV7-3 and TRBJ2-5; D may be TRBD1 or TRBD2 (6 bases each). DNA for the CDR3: TGTGCCAGCAGCTTAGGGGGGACATCTACCAGCCAAGAGACCCAGTACTTC. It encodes CASSLGGTSTSQETQYF.